This passage covers 17 T cell receptor beta chains from one sample sequenced in a study of blood T cell repertoires in COVID-19. Sequenced by immunoSEQ multiplex PCR; TCRdb stores in-frame clones only, minus some. This table holds about 200,000 clones, approximately 80% found once. The sequenced sample consisted of peripheral blood. All receptors come from a man aged 55-75 years with COVID-19, enrolled during active disease.

This clone came up a few times. The chain links TRBV9 to TRBJ1-2; D not resolved. The V gene lost 0 bases and the J gene lost 8 bases, with 11 bases spanning the gap. Germline assignment: CDR1 SGDLS and CDR2 YYNGEE. This CDR3 region has 13 residues. In nucleotides, the CDR3 is TGTGCCAGCAGCGTAGACGGCGGGATAGGCTACACCTTC. Translation: CASSVDGGIGYTF.

The chain is built from TRBV9 and TRBJ1-3, with D perhaps TRBD1 (6 bases). This CDR3 is 15 amino acids long. Germline values: CDR1 SGDLS, CDR2 YYNGEE. With 0 bases removed from V and 2 bases from J, the gap between germline ends came to 9 bases. DNA of the CDR3: TGTGCCAGCAGCGTAGAGGCAGGGGCTGGAAACACCATATATTTT. Amino acids: CASSVEAGAGNTIYF.

This sequence joins TRBV9 and TRBJ1-5; TRBD1 matches 7 bases. The V gene's germline CDR1 is SGDLS and CDR2 YYNGEE. V trimming: 3 bases; J trimming: 4 bases; junction bases outside the gene matches: 7. This CDR3 contains 15 residues. The CDR3 DNA follows: TGTGCCAGCAGCGGGACCGGGACAGTGAATCAGCCCCAGCATTTT. Its protein product is CASSGTGTVNQPQHF.

The genes are TRBV7-6 and TRBJ1-2; 9 bases fit TRBD1. Trimming cost V 5 bases and J 8 bases; bases outside gene matches: 12. This CDR3 has 15 amino acids. The germline CDR1 and CDR2 sequences are SGHVS and FNYEAQ. CDR3 coding DNA: TGTGCCAGCAGCGCTCAATCCGGGACAGGGAGAGGCTACACCTTC. This codes for CASSAQSGTGRGYTF.

The chain joins TRBV5-1 to TRBJ2-7; D perhaps matches TRBD2 (5 bases). CDR3 length: 15 amino acids. Germline V gives CDR1 SGHRS, CDR2 YFSETQ. V was trimmed by 0 bases and J by 6 bases, leaving 16 bases between them. The CDR3 region has the DNA TGCGCCAGCAGCTTGGTTAGCGACTTGACGATCGAGCAGTACTTC. It codes for CASSLVSDLTIEQYF.

In regard to this clone: The same CDR3 also results from other DNA sequences found in this sample. V and J are TRBV9 and TRBJ1-2, with 9 bases matching TRBD1. CDR1 and CDR2 from the germline V gene are SGDLS and YYNGEE. J gave up 5 bases and V 2 bases, and 4 bases lay outside the gene matches. The CDR3 runs 14 residues. The chain's CDR3 is CASSVAGTGYGYTF. CDR3 in DNA: TGTGCCAGCAGCGTGGCCGGGACAGGGTATGGCTACACCTTC.

In its sample, this clone was seen a few times. This chain links TRBV7-2 with TRBJ2-7, with a tentative D call TRBD1 (6 bases). The CDR3 is 17 residues long. Germline lookup yields CDR1 SGHTA and CDR2 FQGNSA. The ends were cut back, 5 bases at V and 2 bases at J, with 22 bases in the middle. CDR3: CASSRSTGGTFPYEQYF. The CDR3 DNA is TGTGCCAGCAGCCGTTCGACAGGCGGAACGTTTCCCTACGAGCAGTACTTC.

This sequence joins TRBV7-6 and TRBJ2-7; TRBD1 agrees at 8 bases. V shed 4 bases and J 7 bases; nucleotides not matched to a gene: 12. Germline lookup yields CDR1 SGHVS and CDR2 FNYEAQ. The CDR3 is 15 residues long. The CDR3 nucleotides read TGTGCCAGCAGCTCCTGGCAGGGGGCCGGGGGAGAGCAGTACTTC. Amino acid sequence: CASSSWQGAGGEQYF.

The CDR3 nucleotides read TGTGCCAGTAGTGAGGGTCTAAGGTACGAGCAGTACTTC. Translating it yields CASSEGLRYEQYF. This chain connects TRBV19 to TRBJ2-7; TRBD2 might be the D (5 bases). Germline V gene data show CDR1 as LNHDA and CDR2 as SQIVND (reference sequence). This CDR3 has 13 amino acids. The V end was cut by 5 bases, the J end by 4 bases, with 12 bases between.

V and J are TRBV7-8 and TRBJ2-7; TRBD1 agrees at 8 bases. Germline-derived CDR1 and CDR2 are SGHVS and FQNEAQ. This CDR3 has 15 amino acids. The V segment lost 1 base and the J segment 7 bases; nucleotides outside the gene matches: 9. CDR3 bases: TGTGCCAGCAGCTTAGATCAGGGGGCATTTGATGAGCAGTACTTC. This translates into CASSLDQGAFDEQYF.

As regards this clone: This sample also contains other DNA sequences that code for the same CDR3. The chain has TRBV2 and TRBJ1-5; 8 bases are shared with TRBD1. This CDR3 contains 15 residues. Germline trimming cut 6 bases from V and 0 bases from J; bases unmatched to any gene: 4. The V gene's germline CDR1 is SNHLY and CDR2 FYNNEI. The CDR3: CASSGTGFSNQPQHF. The CDR3, as DNA: TGTGCCAGCAGCGGGACAGGATTTAGCAATCAGCCCCAGCATTTT.

This clone was counted only a few times. The chain has TRBV4-3 and TRBJ1-1; D gene ambiguous. The CDR3 is 13 residues long. The germline V gene has CDR1 LGHNA and CDR2 YSLEER. V gave up 1 base and J gave up 1 base, with 4 bases separating them. DNA of the CDR3: TGCGCCAGCAGCCAAGGGCAGAACACTGAAGCTTTCTTT. This translates into CASSQGQNTEAFF.

The rearrangement uses TRBV7-2 and TRBJ1-3, with 7 bases fitting TRBD1. Germline V gives CDR1 SGHTA, CDR2 FQGNSA. Trimming cost V 0 bases and J 0 bases; bases outside gene matches: 5. This CDR3 has 17 residues. The CDR3 protein is CASSLAAGGSSGNTIYF. In DNA form, the CDR3 reads TGTGCCAGCAGCTTAGCCGCAGGGGGGAGCTCTGGAAACACCATATATTTT.

This chain links TRBV15 with TRBJ2-5; 7 nucleotides align to TRBD1. V trimming: 0 bases; J trimming: 4 bases; junction bases outside the gene matches: 5. CDR1 is LNHNV and CDR2 is YYDKDF in the germline V gene (reference sequence). This CDR3 is 15 amino acids long. The CDR3 DNA reads as TGTGCCACCAGCAGAGATCCGGCAGGGGGAGAGACCCAGTACTTC. Translating it yields CATSRDPAGGETQYF.

V is TRBV9 and J is TRBJ2-5, with TRBD1 as a possible D gene (6 bases). Germline V gene lookup returns CDR1 SGDLS and CDR2 YYNGEE. V shed 2 bases and J shed 1 base, with 9 bases lying between them. This CDR3 is built from 14 residues. The CDR3 is CASSVGGVQETQYF. CDR3 bases: TGTGCCAGCAGCGTTGGGGGCGTCCAAGAGACCCAGTACTTC.

This clone turned up a few times. The chain joins TRBV2 to TRBJ2-7; 8 nucleotides align to TRBD2. Germline CDR1 reads SNHLY; CDR2 reads FYNNEI. V dropped 11 bases and J dropped 5; count of bases not matched to a gene: 8. The CDR3 has 12 residues. The CDR3 loop reads CAGNPGGNEQYF. Written as DNA, the CDR3 is TGTGCCGGCAATCCGGGGGGGAACGAGCAGTACTTC.

V usage is TRBV6-5 and J usage is TRBJ1-2; TRBD1 might be the D (5 bases). Germline loops: CDR1 MNHEY, CDR2 SVGAGI. CDR3 length: 12 residues. The V and J ends lost 6 bases and 8 bases respectively, with 13 bases between them. The CDR3 reads CASSARQYGYTF. CDR3 nucleotides: TGTGCCAGCAGCGCCCGACAGTACGGCTACACCTTC.